Listed here are 7 T cell receptor beta chains from one sample, sequenced in a study of blood T cell repertoires in COVID-19. Some clones are missing from TCRdb's copy, which holds only in-frame ones; the method was immunoSEQ multiplex PCR. The sample records over 250,000 clones, around nine tenths being singletons. Sequencing was carried out using peripheral blood. The receptors were gathered from a man aged 40-55 years who had recovered from COVID-19.

This clone was counted a few times. This rearrangement joins TRBV29-1 to TRBJ2-7; D is unresolved. The germline V gene encodes CDR1 SQVTM and CDR2 ANQGSEA. Trimming pared 6 bases from V and 4 bases from J, leaving 7 bases between. The length of the CDR3 is 10 residues. CDR3: CSVITYEQYF. For the CDR3, the DNA is TGCAGCGTAATCACTTACGAGCAGTACTTC.

The V and J genes are TRBV19 and TRBJ1-3; D may be TRBD1 (5 bases). The CDR3 has 15 amino acids. Trimming removed 5 bases from V and 4 bases from J, with 15 bases in between. The germline V gene has CDR1 LNHDA and CDR2 SQIVND (reference sequence). DNA for the CDR3: TGTGCCAGTAGTTCGGCAGGCGGGGGAGGAAACACCATATATTTT. Translation: CASSSAGGGGNTIYF. Together with reference TRBV19 and TRBJ1-3, the CDR3 gives the full variable domain: DGGITQSPKYLFRKEGQNVTLSCEQNLNHDAMYWYRQDPGQGLRLIYYSQIVNDFQKGDIAEGYSVSREKKESFPLTVTSAQKNPTAFYLCASSSAGGGGNTIYFGEGSWLTVV.

The chain couples TRBV7-2 to TRBJ1-5; tentative D call: TRBD1 (5 bases). Trimming removed 5 bases at V and 9 bases at J, with 17 bases between. Germline V gene data show CDR1 as SGHTA and CDR2 as FQGNSA. The CDR3 consists of 14 residues. The CDR3, as DNA: TGTGCCAGCAGCCCCCGGGACTACGGGAGGCCCCAGCATTTT. This sequence encodes CASSPRDYGRPQHF.

This chain uses TRBV27 with TRBJ2-5, with TRBD1 identical over 8 bases. Germline V gene data show CDR1 as MNHEY and CDR2 as SMNVEV (reference sequence). This CDR3 region has 17 residues. With 8 bases clipped from V and 5 bases from J, the junction kept 19 bases outside the gene matches. In nucleotides, the CDR3 is TGTGCCAGCGCTATCCTAGGTGGGACAGGCGAACGGGAGACCCAGTACTTC. It specifies CASAILGGTGERETQYF.

This clone came up once. This rearrangement joins TRBV5-5 to TRBJ1-2; 9 bases are a match to TRBD1. CDR1 SGHKS and CDR2 YYEKEE come from the germline V gene (reference sequence). The CDR3 length is 15 residues. J was trimmed by 6 bases and V by 0 bases; bases with no gene match: 6. In DNA, the CDR3 is TGTGCCAGCAGCTTGGCTACCGGGACAGGGAATGGCTACACCTTC. It specifies CASSLATGTGNGYTF.

The genes are TRBV6-5 and TRBJ2-1; D is perhaps TRBD2 (6 bases). The V end lost 6 bases, the J end lost 8 bases, and 11 bases lay between the germline ends. This CDR3 contains 12 residues. CDR1 and CDR2 from the germline V gene are MNHEY and SVGAGI. DNA for the CDR3: TGTGCCAGCAGGGGGGGTCTCGATGAGCAGTTCTTC. Amino acid sequence: CASRGGLDEQFF.

J is TRBJ2-1 and V is TRBV19, with a tentative D call TRBD2 (7 bases). Per germline, CDR1 LNHDA and CDR2 SQIVND (reference sequence). Between the trimmed V and J ends, which lost 4 bases and 8 bases, there was a span of 12 bases. CDR3 size: 13 residues. In DNA, the CDR3 is TGTGCCAGTAGTAGGGGAGGGGGTGATGAGCAGTTCTTC. It yields the protein CASSRGGGDEQFF.